Given below is one T cell receptor beta chain in context. The RNA, 0.5 to 1 ug, was put through reverse transcription using random hexamers. Coverage of TCR beta CDR3 amplification by immunoSEQ multiplex PCR extended to 54 Vbeta and 13 Jbeta. TCRdb re-called the immunoSEQ multiplex PCR reads with MiXCR, one entry per CDR3 protein. The table records about 150,000 distinct CDR3 sequences, roughly nine tenths of them present only once. These data come from a study of CD8 T cells in Susac syndrome. Sequencing of TCR beta was performed on blood CD8+ and CD4+ T cells. Healthy donors served as the controls. They were matched for age and sex. What was sequenced was CD4+ T cells from PBMCs. This TCR was sampled from a human donor in good health.

CDR3 amino acids: CAWSEAGYHYGYTF. CDR3 bases: TGTGCCTGGAGTGAGGCAGGGTATCACTATGGCTACACCTTC. The J gene is TRBJ1-2, the V gene TRBV30; D might be TRBD1 (5 bases). The V end lost 1 base, the J end lost 3 bases, and 12 bases lay between the germline ends. The CDR3 length is 14 residues. The V gene's germline CDR1 is GTSNPN and CDR2 SVGIG (reference sequence).